The 10 T cell receptor beta chains presented below share a single source sample, sequenced in a study of shared clonotypes between healthy human individuals. The data were produced by immunoSEQ multiplex PCR, yet TCRdb's version contains in-frame clones alone and is incomplete. The sample carries 600,000 to 750,000 clones, 90% recorded once. The sequencing sample was made of memory CD8+ T cells from PBMCs. Subset here: CD45RO+ cells pooled with CCR7-negative TemRA cells. These receptors all come from a man younger than 30 in good health. Some clones in this sample may be carry-over from other donors' samples.

This clone was found once. V gene TRBV2 combines with J gene TRBJ2-1; D might be TRBD2 (6 bases). Germline V CDR1 and CDR2: SNHLY, FYNNEI. This CDR3 spans 15 amino acids. The ends were cut back, 2 bases at V and 0 bases at J, with 8 bases in the middle. The chain's CDR3 is CASSELALSYNEQFF. The CDR3 DNA sequence: TGTGCCAGCAGTGAACTAGCGCTCTCCTACAATGAGCAGTTCTTC.

This chain joins TRBV6-5 and TRBJ1-1; a weak D match, TRBD1 (5 bases). CDR3 length: 14 amino acids. Germline CDR1 is MNHEY and CDR2 is SVGAGI. Trimming took off 2 bases at V and 2 bases at J, with 9 bases between the two ends. The CDR3 loop is CASSYEGTNTEAFF. Written as DNA, the CDR3 is TGTGCCAGCAGTTACGAGGGGACTAACACTGAAGCTTTCTTT.

The chain combines TRBV10-3 with TRBJ1-2; D is undetermined. From germline, CDR1 is ENHRY and CDR2 SYGVKD. The CDR3 is 13 residues long. V was clipped by 7 bases and J by 7 bases, with 16 bases between them. The CDR3 bases are TGTGCCATCACCAAAGTCGGAAATCGTGGCTACACCTTC. Amino acid sequence: CAITKVGNRGYTF.

The rearrangement uses TRBV7-2 and TRBJ2-2; D is unresolved. This CDR3 is built from 15 residues. CDR1 is SGHTA and CDR2 is FQGNSA in the germline V gene. V shed 2 bases and J shed 1 base, with 8 bases lying between them. CDR3 residues: CASSLTGMNTGELFF. Here the CDR3 DNA reads TGTGCCAGCAGCTTAACTGGGATGAACACCGGGGAGCTGTTTTTT.

The CDR3 coding sequence is TGTGCCAGCAGCTTCGCCCAGTGGACACCCGGGGAGCTGTTTTTT. This gives the protein CASSFAQWTPGELFF. V and J are TRBV11-2 and TRBJ2-2; D might be TRBD1 (5 bases). The germline gives CDR1 SGHAT, CDR2 FQNNGV. The CDR3 runs 15 residues. Trimming removed 3 bases at V and 6 bases at J, with 14 bases between.

V and J are TRBV29-1 and TRBJ1-2; 7 nucleotides align to TRBD1. The CDR3 consists of 14 residues. Germline V gene lookup returns CDR1 SQVTM and CDR2 ANQGSEA. Trimming took 4 bases from V and 0 from J; bases not matched to a gene: 5. The CDR3 here is CSVVQGRTNYGYTF. CDR3 nucleotide sequence: TGCAGCGTTGTACAGGGGCGAACTAACTATGGCTACACCTTC.

The chain uses TRBV5-1 and TRBJ1-4, with D possibly being TRBD1 (5 bases). Deletions cut 1 base from V and 7 bases from J, with 14 bases between. The CDR3 runs 15 residues. Per germline, CDR1 SGHRS and CDR2 YFSETQ. In nucleotides, the CDR3 is TGCGCCAGCAGCTTGACGGCAGGGCCTATTGAAAAACTGTTTTTT. Translation: CASSLTAGPIEKLFF.

J is TRBJ1-1 and V is TRBV28; D gene ambiguous. CDR3 length: 14 amino acids. Germline V lookup: CDR1 MDHEN, CDR2 SYDVKM. The V end was cut by 6 bases, the J end by 8 bases, with 19 bases between. CDR3 DNA sequence: TGTGCCAGCAGAGTAAACAGTCTCTCCCGGGAAGCTTTCTTT. Translation: CASRVNSLSREAFF.

This chain uses TRBV28 with TRBJ2-7; maybe TRBD1 (5 bases). The CDR3 contains 14 residues. Per the germline V gene, CDR1 is MDHEN and CDR2 is SYDVKM. The V end lost 3 bases, the J end lost 6 bases, and 15 bases lay between the germline ends. CDR3 nucleotides: TGTGCCAGCAGTTTTCTACTCAGGGCGGCCGAGCAGTACTTC. This sequence encodes CASSFLLRAAEQYF.

The V and J genes are TRBV27 and TRBJ1-4; D is unclear. The ends were cut back, 0 bases at V and 3 bases at J, with 23 bases in the middle. The germline V gene has CDR1 MNHEY and CDR2 SMNVEV (reference sequence). There are 20 residues in the CDR3. In DNA form, the CDR3 reads TGTGCCAGCAGTTTATCCCCCCCGCAGGCGGGATATAGGGCTAATGAAAAACTGTTTTTT. Translated: CASSLSPPQAGYRANEKLFF.